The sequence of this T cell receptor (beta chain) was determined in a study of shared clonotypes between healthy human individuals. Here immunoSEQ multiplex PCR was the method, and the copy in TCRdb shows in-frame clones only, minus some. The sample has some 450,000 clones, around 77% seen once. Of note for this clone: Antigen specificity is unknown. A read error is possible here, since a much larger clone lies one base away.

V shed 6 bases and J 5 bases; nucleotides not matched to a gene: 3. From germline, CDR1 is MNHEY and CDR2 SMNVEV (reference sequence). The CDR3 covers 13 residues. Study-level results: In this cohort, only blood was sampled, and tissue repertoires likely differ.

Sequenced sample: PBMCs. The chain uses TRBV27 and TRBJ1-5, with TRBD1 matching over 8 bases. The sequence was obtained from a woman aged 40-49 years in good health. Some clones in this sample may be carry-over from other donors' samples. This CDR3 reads CASRLTGDQPQHF. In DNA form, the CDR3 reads TGTGCCAGCAGACTGACAGGGGATCAGCCCCAGCATTTT.